These 22 T cell receptor beta chains were all obtained from the same sample, sequenced in a study of T-cell reconstitution after alpha-beta-depleted transplantation in children. The TCRbeta library was prepared with unique molecular identifiers. TCRdb re-analysed the PCR reads in MiXCR, keeping a single row per CDR3 protein. The sample holds approximately 250,000 distinct CDR3 sequences, 20% to 30% seen once. The sample consisted of PBMCs, taken before TCRalphabeta/CD19-depleted stem cell transplant. The receptors stem from a girl under 10 years old with Fanconi anemia, due to receive a stem cell transplant.

The chain links TRBV7-9 to TRBJ2-1; D is possibly TRBD1 (7 bases). CDR3 length equals 15 residues. V was trimmed by 5 bases and J by 5 bases, leaving 16 bases between them. The germline V gene has CDR1 SEHNR and CDR2 FQNEAQ (reference sequence). CDR3 sequence reads: CASSPEGQRNNEQFF. CDR3 bases: TGTGCCAGCAGCCCGGAGGGACAGCGGAACAATGAGCAGTTCTTC.

This clonotype was seen repeatedly, ten times or more. The chain recombines TRBV20-1 with TRBJ2-7, with D possibly being TRBD1 or TRBD2 (6 bases each). Germline values: CDR1 DFQATT, CDR2 SNEGSKA (reference sequence). This CDR3 has 14 amino acids. Trimming removed 3 bases at V and 3 bases at J, with 15 bases between. The DNA of the CDR3 is TGCAGTGCTAGCCCGTGGGGGGCAGGCTACGAGCAGTACTTC. It specifies CSASPWGAGYEQYF.

V gene TRBV13 combines with J gene TRBJ2-1; D gene ambiguous. Trimming took off 5 bases at V and 4 bases at J, with 12 bases between the two ends. This CDR3 has 14 amino acids. Germline lookup yields CDR1 PRHDT and CDR2 FYEKMQ (reference sequence). The CDR3 DNA sequence: TGTGCCAGCAGCCCCACCGGCCCATACAATGAGCAGTTCTTC. It is translated as CASSPTGPYNEQFF.

In this sample, this clonotype turned up many times. The CDR3 region has the DNA TGTGCCAGCAGTTTAGTTCCCAGGGGGGTCCAAGAGACCCAGTACTTC. It encodes CASSLVPRGVQETQYF. The chain has TRBV12-3 or TRBV12-4 and TRBJ2-5; D perhaps matches TRBD1 (7 bases). This CDR3 comprises 16 residues. The V end was cut by 1 base, the J end by 1 base, with 13 bases between.

The chain employs TRBV19 and TRBJ2-1; D may be TRBD1 (5 bases). Germline V gene lookup returns CDR1 LNHDA and CDR2 SQIVND (reference sequence). V gave up 5 bases and J gave up 6 bases, with 14 bases separating them. This CDR3 has 14 residues. CDR3 protein: CASSDGHRSNEQFF. The CDR3 coding sequence is TGTGCCAGTAGTGATGGACACCGGTCCAATGAGCAGTTCTTC.

The chain uses TRBV29-1 and TRBJ2-3; D uncertain. This CDR3 comprises 14 residues. Germline V gene data show CDR1 as SQVTM and CDR2 as ANQGSEA. V was trimmed by 4 bases and J by 2 bases, leaving 13 bases between them. CDR3 DNA: TGCAGCGTTGTGAAATTCGACCCCACAGATACGCAGTATTTT. Translation gives CSVVKFDPTDTQYF.

J is TRBJ2-2 and V is TRBV27, with D possibly matching TRBD2 (6 bases). The CDR3 consists of 16 residues. Deletions cut 3 bases from V and 3 bases from J, with 14 bases between. Germline V CDR1 and CDR2: MNHEY, SMNVEV (reference sequence). The CDR3 coding sequence is TGTGCCAGCAGTTTCTACGGGACTCTCTACACCGGGGAGCTGTTTTTT. This codes for CASSFYGTLYTGELFF.

The V call is TRBV20-1, the J call TRBJ2-3; D might be TRBD1 (6 bases). The V end lost 5 bases, the J end lost 0 bases, and 15 bases lay between the germline ends. CDR3 length: 15 residues. The germline CDR1 and CDR2 sequences are DFQATT and SNEGSKA (reference sequence). CDR3: CSAVLTGLSTDTQYF. In DNA, the CDR3 is TGCAGTGCTGTACTTACAGGGCTTAGCACAGATACGCAGTATTTT.

The sample holds a few counts of this clonotype. V is TRBV28 and J is TRBJ2-3; the D is unclear. Between the trimmed V and J ends, which lost 8 bases and 2 bases, there was a span of 8 bases. Germline assignment: CDR1 MDHEN and CDR2 SYDVKM. The CDR3 consists of 12 residues. CDR3 protein: CASGPPTDTQYF. Written as DNA, the CDR3 is TGTGCCAGCGGGCCCCCCACAGATACGCAGTATTTT.

The rearrangement links TRBV5-1 to TRBJ1-5; D perhaps matches TRBD1 (5 bases). V lost 5 bases and J lost 3, with 15 bases in between. Germline CDR1 reads SGHRS; CDR2 reads YFSETQ. The CDR3 totals 15 residues. The CDR3 loop is CASSWSGSTNQPQHF. CDR3 sequence (DNA): TGCGCCAGCAGTTGGTCAGGGTCAACCAATCAGCCCCAGCATTTT.

The V call is TRBV7-3, the J call TRBJ2-1; the match to TRBD1 covers 7 bases. The V and J ends lost 2 bases and 1 base, in that order; junction bases with no gene match: 8. Germline CDR1 reads SGHTA; CDR2 reads FQGTGA. CDR3 size: 17 residues. CDR3 nucleotides: TGTGCCAGCAGCTTATTAGGGGGCGAGGTTTCCTACAATGAGCAGTTCTTC. It encodes CASSLLGGEVSYNEQFF.

This clonotype was seen repeatedly, ten times or more. V usage is TRBV25-1 and J usage is TRBJ2-5; unclear D gene. Germline lookup yields CDR1 MGHDK and CDR2 SYGVNS. Trimming stripped 2 bases from V and 3 bases from J, with 4 bases between. The CDR3 totals 12 residues. Here the CDR3 reads CASSEDEETQYF. The CDR3 bases are TGTGCCAGCAGTGAAGACGAAGAGACCCAGTACTTC.

The chain combines TRBV7-9 with TRBJ2-5, with D perhaps TRBD2 (5 bases). The CDR3 length is 14 residues. V gave up 5 bases and J gave up 5 bases, with 15 bases separating them. CDR1 is SEHNR and CDR2 is FQNEAQ in the germline V gene (reference sequence). The CDR3 sequence: CASSLTEEEETQYF. DNA of the CDR3: TGTGCCAGCAGCCTCACCGAGGAGGAGGAGACCCAGTACTTC.

This clonotype was seen many times. The chain employs TRBV6-6 and TRBJ2-7; weak D call: TRBD2 (6 bases). There are 13 residues in the CDR3. Germline V gene sequence: CDR1 MNHNY, CDR2 SVGAGI (reference sequence). V was pared by 8 bases and J by 0 bases, with 11 bases between. DNA of the CDR3: TGTGCCAGCCAAATGACTAGCTCCTACGAGCAGTACTTC. Protein product: CASQMTSSYEQYF.

This clonotype was counted at least ten times. The V gene is TRBV24-1, the J gene TRBJ2-5; TRBD1 aligns across 7 bases. The CDR3 contains 14 residues. Germline V gene data show CDR1 as KGHDR and CDR2 as SFDVKD. V shed 4 bases, J shed 5 bases, and the junction held 6 bases outside the gene matches. The CDR3 nucleotides read TGTGCCACCAGTGAGACAGGGACGTGGGAGACCCAGTACTTC. Its protein product is CATSETGTWETQYF.

This clonotype showed up many times. The chain carries TRBV4-2 and TRBJ2-3; D is unresolved. The CDR3 consists of 14 residues. The germline V gene has CDR1 LGHNA and CDR2 YNFKEQ. Deletions cut 1 base from V and 5 bases from J, with 10 bases between. CDR3 nucleotides: TGTGCCAGCAGCCAAGCCCTAAATGGAGATACGCAGTATTTT. It is translated as CASSQALNGDTQYF.

This chain uses TRBV21-1 with TRBJ2-7; the table names TRBD2, a call not compared with the DNA. TRBV21-1 is given as a pseudogene. This CDR3 has 15 amino acids. CDR3 sequence (DNA): TGTGCCAGCAGCAAATCCCTAGCGGTGATCTACGAGCAGTACTTC. Amino acids: CASSKSLAVIYEQYF.

J is TRBJ2-3 and V is TRBV20-1; D gene ambiguous. This CDR3 has 14 residues. Trimming pared 0 bases from V and 4 bases from J, leaving 11 bases between. Per germline, CDR1 DFQATT and CDR2 SNEGSKA (reference sequence). CDR3 residues: CSARDGPVADTQYF. CDR3 DNA: TGCAGTGCTAGAGACGGGCCCGTCGCAGATACGCAGTATTTT.

This clonotype has more than one count but fewer than ten. CDR3 sequence: CSASPVRGSGNTIYF. The CDR3 coding sequence is TGCAGTGCTAGTCCCGTCAGGGGGTCTGGAAACACCATATATTTT. The chain couples TRBV20-1 to TRBJ1-3, with 7 bases identical to TRBD1. CDR1 is DFQATT and CDR2 is SNEGSKA in the germline V gene (reference sequence). Losses at the gene ends were 3 bases for V and 1 base for J; bases not matched to a gene: 6. This CDR3 has 15 amino acids.

This clonotype was seen only once. The chain couples TRBV28 to TRBJ2-7; no clear D. Germline CDR1 and CDR2: MDHEN and SYDVKM. The CDR3 extends over 12 amino acids. Trimming shortened V by 6 bases and J by 4 bases, and 10 bases separated the two germline ends. In DNA form, the CDR3 reads TGTGCCAGCAGGACGAGGACGTACGAGCAGTACTTC. Translation: CASRTRTYEQYF.

This clonotype has a count of ten or more. The V and J genes are TRBV20-1 and TRBJ2-3; the match to TRBD1 covers 7 bases. Per the germline V gene, CDR1 is DFQATT and CDR2 is SNEGSKA (reference sequence). J gave up 4 bases and V 6 bases, and 10 bases lay outside the gene matches. The CDR3 contains 14 residues. The CDR3 loop is CSASGQGVADTQYF. CDR3 sequence (DNA): TGCAGTGCCAGCGGTCAGGGGGTAGCAGATACGCAGTATTTT.

The sample holds many counts of this clonotype. The rearrangement joins TRBV5-1 to TRBJ2-3, with TRBD2 matching over 9 bases. Germline V gene lookup returns CDR1 SGHRS and CDR2 YFSETQ. The CDR3 runs to 15 residues. After removal of 2 bases from V and 4 bases from J, the junction contained 5 bases not matched to a gene. The CDR3 DNA sequence: TGCGCCAGCAGCTTAGGAGCGGGAGGACCAGATACGCAGTATTTT. Translating gives CASSLGAGGPDTQYF.